One and the same sample provided the 26 T cell receptor beta chains below, sequenced in a study of PD-1 blockade in classical Hodgkin lymphoma. The time point was: cycle 4 day 1 (C4D1), after 5 to 7 weeks of nivolumab. Brentuximab vedotin exposure varied, and every patient relapsed after autologous stem cell transplantation. Method: immunoSEQ multiplex PCR; TCRdb's copy keeps in-frame clones and lacks some. The data show approximately 20,000 clones, more than 75% seen once. The sample here was peripheral blood mononuclear cells (PBMCs), taken before the fourth cycle of nivolumab. The receptors here all came from a human donor with classical Hodgkin lymphoma.

J is TRBJ1-6 and V is TRBV7-2; no clear D. This CDR3 region has 14 residues. Between the trimmed V and J ends, which lost 1 base and 3 bases, there was a span of 4 bases. Per germline, CDR1 SGHTA and CDR2 FQGNSA. The CDR3 sequence is CASSLDGYNSPLHF. The CDR3 DNA follows: TGTGCCAGCAGCTTAGACGGCTATAATTCACCCCTCCACTTT.

The chain employs TRBV4-1 and TRBJ1-5, with 7 nucleotides matching TRBD1. This CDR3 spans 16 amino acids. The germline V gene has CDR1 MGHRA and CDR2 YSYEKL. The V and J ends lost 0 bases and 3 bases, in that order; junction bases with no gene match: 5. The DNA for the CDR3 is TGCGCCAGCAGCCAAGATGACAGGGAGCACAATCAGCCCCAGCATTTT. Protein: CASSQDDREHNQPQHF.

This rearrangement joins TRBV14 to TRBJ1-1; the D gene is possibly TRBD1 (6 bases). The CDR3 runs 17 residues. Germline CDR1 and CDR2: SGHDN and FVKESK. The ends were cut back, 0 bases at V and 1 base at J, with 15 bases in the middle. CDR3 amino acids: CASSQDSFGGPNTEAFF. CDR3 sequence (DNA): TGTGCCAGCAGCCAAGATTCTTTCGGGGGCCCGAACACTGAAGCTTTCTTT.

This chain uses TRBV14 with TRBJ1-2; no definite D call. The CDR3 spans 16 residues. V lost 1 base and J lost 3, with 15 bases in between. Germline V lookup: CDR1 SGHDN, CDR2 FVKESK. CDR3 in amino acids: CASSQGGSRLYYGYTF. Written as DNA, the CDR3 is TGTGCCAGCAGCCAAGGGGGAAGCCGACTCTACTATGGCTACACCTTC.

This clone was seen just once. The chain employs TRBV6-6 and TRBJ1-2; 8 bases are a match to TRBD1. CDR1 and CDR2 from the germline V gene are MNHNY and SVGAGI (reference sequence). The CDR3 has 12 amino acids. V was pared by 10 bases and J by 0 bases, with 1 base of the junction left unmatched. The chain's CDR3 is CATDRANYGYTF. DNA for the CDR3: TGTGCCACGGACAGGGCTAACTATGGCTACACCTTC.

This chain uses TRBV5-4 with TRBJ1-4, with D perhaps matching TRBD1 (5 bases). V was shortened by 0 bases and J by 6 bases, with 12 bases between the two germline ends. The germline V gene has CDR1 SGHNT and CDR2 YYREEE (reference sequence). The CDR3 is made up of 15 amino acids. CDR3 nucleotides: TGTGCCAGCAGCTTGGGGGGACGTGCATATGAAAAACTGTTTTTT. Amino acids: CASSLGGRAYEKLFF.

This chain links TRBV28 with TRBJ2-7; 7 nucleotides align to TRBD1. Germline V gene data show CDR1 as MDHEN and CDR2 as SYDVKM. The CDR3 contains 15 residues. V shed 5 bases, J shed 2 bases, and the junction held 9 bases outside the gene matches. The CDR3 loop is CASSRRGTATYEQYV. As DNA, the CDR3 is TGTGCCAGCAGTCGTAGGGGGACAGCGACCTACGAGCAGTACGTC.

The J gene is TRBJ1-2, the V gene TRBV4-1, with TRBD1 identical over 9 bases. The CDR3 loop spans 17 amino acids. The germline CDR1 and CDR2 sequences are MGHRA and YSYEKL. V gave up 0 bases and J gave up 8 bases; unmatched junction bases: 13. CDR3 amino acids: CASSQDGRGTGLSGYTF. CDR3 coding DNA: TGCGCCAGCAGCCAAGATGGGCGAGGGACAGGGTTAAGCGGCTACACCTTC.

This clone has just a few counts. The CDR3 DNA reads TGTGCCAGCAGCAACCGGGACGGATTAGATACGCAGTATTTT. Residues: CASSNRDGLDTQYF. The chain employs TRBV7-2 and TRBJ2-3; D may match TRBD1 or TRBD2 (5 bases each). Germline assignment: CDR1 SGHTA and CDR2 FQGNSA. CDR3 length: 14 residues. Trimming stripped 5 bases from V and 5 bases from J, with 14 bases between.

This clone occurred once. The J gene is TRBJ2-7, the V gene TRBV5-6, with D unclear. This CDR3 has 13 residues. Germline lookup yields CDR1 SGHDT and CDR2 YYEEEE. The V end was cut by 0 bases, the J end by 2 bases, with 6 bases between. The chain's CDR3 is CASSLEGTYEQYF. The CDR3 DNA reads TGTGCCAGCAGCTTGGAAGGCACCTACGAGCAGTACTTC. Full variable domain (outside the CDR3, taken from reference TRBV5-6 and TRBJ2-7): DAGVTQSPTHLIKTRGQQVTLRCSPKSGHDTVSWYQQALGQGPQFIFQYYEEEERQRGNFPDRFSGHQFPNYSSELNVNALLLGDSALYLCASSLEGTYEQYFGPGTRLTVT.

CDR3 sequence (DNA): TGTGCCAGCAGCTATATGAAGAATGAAAAACTGTTTTTT. It specifies CASSYMKNEKLFF. J is TRBJ1-4 and V is TRBV27; D call uncertain. The CDR3 covers 13 residues. V shed 6 bases and J shed 5 bases, with 10 bases lying between them. CDR1 is MNHEY and CDR2 is SMNVEV in the germline V gene (reference sequence).

The chain carries TRBV11-2 and TRBJ2-7; 10 positions agree with TRBD2. V shed 3 bases, J shed 9 bases, and the junction held 2 bases outside the gene matches. This CDR3 region has 12 residues. Germline assignment: CDR1 SGHAT and CDR2 FQNNGV. This CDR3 reads CASSFPSGRQYF. The CDR3 bases are TGTGCCAGCAGCTTTCCTAGCGGGAGGCAGTACTTC.

This chain links TRBV11-2 with TRBJ1-1; maybe TRBD1 (5 bases). CDR3 length equals 16 residues. The germline V and J ends were trimmed by 5 bases and 0 bases, with 16 bases remaining between them. The germline V gene encodes CDR1 SGHAT and CDR2 FQNNGV. The CDR3 DNA reads TGTGCCAGCAGCCCCCCACGGACGGACATGAACACTGAAGCTTTCTTT. This codes for CASSPPRTDMNTEAFF.

The CDR3 DNA reads TGTGCCAGCAGCTTTGGGGGGCGAGATTCACCCCTCCACTTT. It specifies CASSFGGRDSPLHF. This chain joins TRBV5-4 and TRBJ1-6; TRBD1 is a possible D gene (6 bases). The V and J ends lost 2 bases and 8 bases respectively, with 11 bases between them. Per the germline V gene, CDR1 is SGHNT and CDR2 is YYREEE (reference sequence). The CDR3 loop spans 14 amino acids.

In its sample, this clone ranks as medium-sized (0.01 to 0.1%). CDR3 DNA sequence: TGTGCCAGTAGTATTATGGCCCCTCATGAGCAGTTCTTC. Protein product: CASSIMAPHEQFF. The chain links TRBV19 to TRBJ2-1; D is uncertain. Germline CDR1 reads LNHDA; CDR2 reads SQIVND (reference sequence). Trimming pared 3 bases from V and 8 bases from J, leaving 11 bases between. The CDR3 consists of 13 residues.

The chain joins TRBV5-4 to TRBJ2-1, with TRBD2 matching over 7 bases. Trimming took 1 base from V and 6 from J; bases not matched to a gene: 1. The CDR3 length is 13 residues. Germline V gene data show CDR1 as SGHNT and CDR2 as YYREEE (reference sequence). CDR3 sequence reads: CASSLSGGNEQFF. In DNA, the CDR3 is TGTGCCAGCAGCTTGTCGGGGGGCAATGAGCAGTTCTTC.

The chain uses TRBV11-2 and TRBJ2-1, with no clear D. CDR1 and CDR2 (germline): SGHAT, FQNNGV. V lost 2 bases and J 5 bases, leaving 10 bases between the germline ends. The CDR3 extends over 14 amino acids. The CDR3 here is CASSLRPQDNEQFF. Written as DNA, the CDR3 is TGTGCCAGCAGCTTACGCCCTCAAGACAATGAGCAGTTCTTC.

The gene calls are TRBV4-2 and TRBJ2-4; TRBD1 matches 11 bases. V gave up 10 bases and J gave up 5 bases; unmatched junction bases: 4. The CDR3 loop spans 13 amino acids. CDR1 and CDR2 (germline): LGHNA, YNFKEQ. CDR3 amino acids: CATGQGAENIQYF. Written as DNA, the CDR3 is TGTGCCACCGGACAGGGGGCTGAAAACATTCAGTACTTC.

Of note for this clone: A junction boundary mismatches the germline segment, possibly from a read error. This sequence joins TRBV29-1 and TRBJ1-2; a weak D match, TRBD1 (6 bases). Germline CDR1 is SQVTM and CDR2 is ANQGSEA. The CDR3 contains 12 residues. The CDR3 nucleotides read TGTGGGGGCAGGGAGGGACCCTATGGCTACACCTTC. It encodes CGGREGPYGYTF.

The V gene is TRBV7-2, the J gene TRBJ2-1; 12 bases are a match to TRBD2. This CDR3 comprises 15 residues. J was trimmed by 7 bases and V by 4 bases; bases with no gene match: 5. CDR1 is SGHTA and CDR2 is FQGNSA in the germline V gene. The CDR3 spells CASSYQLAGGNEQFF. As DNA, the CDR3 is TGTGCCAGCAGCTACCAACTAGCGGGAGGTAATGAGCAGTTCTTC.

This clone was found a few times. This chain connects TRBV7-8 to TRBJ1-1; 8 bases map to TRBD1. Unmatched junction bases numbered 4, after V lost 1 base and J lost 12 bases. The CDR3 has 12 amino acids. Germline lookup yields CDR1 SGHVS and CDR2 FQNEAQ. The DNA of the CDR3 is TGTGCCAGCAGCTTAGGACAGGGGTGGACTTTCTTT. Its protein product is CASSLGQGWTFF.

J is TRBJ1-2 and V is TRBV7-2; D gene unclear. The CDR3 covers 16 residues. Germline CDR1 and CDR2: SGHTA and FQGNSA. V lost 1 base and J lost 6, with 18 bases in between. CDR3 loop: CASSLGLLGPSHGYTF. The CDR3 region has the DNA TGTGCCAGCAGCTTAGGTCTTTTAGGGCCGAGCCATGGCTACACCTTC. The full variable domain, in which reference TRBV7-2 and TRBJ1-2 provide the parts outside the CDR3, is GAGVSQSPSNKVTEKGKDVELRCDPISGHTALYWYRQSLGQGLEFLIYFQGNSAPDKSGLPSDRFSAERTGGSVSTLTIQRTQQEDSAVYLCASSLGLLGPSHGYTFGSGTRLTVV.

This chain links TRBV6-1 with TRBJ1-1; D is unresolved. The CDR3 is 12 residues long. Trimming removed 6 bases from V and 0 bases from J, with 5 bases in between. CDR1 is MNHNS and CDR2 is SASEGT in the germline V gene. CDR3 DNA sequence: TGTGCCAGCAGCAGGTTGAACACTGAAGCTTTCTTT. It codes for CASSRLNTEAFF.

The chain employs TRBV6-5 and TRBJ2-5, with no clear D. The CDR3 length is 11 residues. Per the germline V gene, CDR1 is MNHEY and CDR2 is SVGAGI. The V and J ends lost 2 bases and 5 bases respectively, with 3 bases between them. For the CDR3, the DNA is TGTGCCAGCAGTTACCGGGAGACCCAGTACTTC. Translation gives CASSYRETQYF.

The chain is built from TRBV27 and TRBJ2-7; the D gene could be TRBD1 or TRBD2 (5 bases each). From germline, CDR1 is MNHEY and CDR2 SMNVEV (reference sequence). This CDR3 contains 13 residues. V was clipped by 6 bases and J by 5 bases, with 14 bases between them. In nucleotides, the CDR3 is TGTGCCAGCAGGTCCCTCCCGGGGCACGAGCAGTACTTC. Translating gives CASRSLPGHEQYF.

The genes are TRBV28 and TRBJ1-5, with a tentative D call TRBD1 (6 bases). The CDR3 runs 13 residues. The V and J ends lost 9 bases and 2 bases respectively, with 11 bases between them. Germline loops: CDR1 MDHEN, CDR2 SYDVKM. The CDR3 reads CASTGRGNQPQHF. The CDR3 nucleotides are TGTGCCAGTACAGGGAGGGGCAATCAGCCCCAGCATTTT.